This passage covers 20 T cell receptor beta chains from one sample sequenced in a study of T cell changes during pregnancy in multiple sclerosis. The table came from immunoSEQ multiplex PCR; TCRdb's copy has only in-frame clones and leaves some out. Among under 40,000 clones listed, 80% to 95% were seen once. Sequences were derived from CD4+ T cells from peripheral blood mononuclear cells, sampled in the third trimester of pregnancy. The origin of the receptors is a female donor in good health, enrolled as a control in a pregnancy study.

The V and J genes are TRBV28 and TRBJ1-5; the D gene is possibly TRBD1 (6 bases). V was trimmed by 6 bases and J by 0 bases, leaving 15 bases between them. The CDR3 has 16 amino acids. The germline gives CDR1 MDHEN, CDR2 SYDVKM. This CDR3 reads CASRLRGGDSNQPQHF. Written as DNA, the CDR3 is TGTGCCAGCAGACTAAGGGGGGGCGATAGCAATCAGCCCCAGCATTTT.

The chain couples TRBV15 to TRBJ1-5, with D possibly matching TRBD1 (5 bases). Germline lookup yields CDR1 LNHNV and CDR2 YYDKDF (reference sequence). The CDR3 consists of 15 residues. Trimming shortened V by 0 bases and J by 2 bases, and 8 bases separated the two germline ends. The CDR3 region is CATSRDRAGNQPQHF. CDR3 sequence (DNA): TGTGCCACCAGCAGAGACAGGGCTGGCAATCAGCCCCAGCATTTT.

The chain links TRBV7-2 to TRBJ1-2, with a possible D match to TRBD1 (6 bases). Trimming took off 1 base at V and 5 bases at J, with 8 bases between the two ends. This CDR3 has 13 amino acids. The germline gives CDR1 SGHTA, CDR2 FQGNSA. CDR3 sequence reads: CASSLEQGYGYTF. CDR3 sequence (DNA): TGTGCCAGCAGCTTAGAACAGGGATATGGCTACACCTTC.

The chain uses TRBV9 and TRBJ2-2; 14 nucleotides agree with TRBD2. The CDR3 runs 16 residues. V lost 3 bases and J lost 7; bases outside the gene matches: 5. Germline assignment: CDR1 SGDLS and CDR2 YYNGEE. CDR3 bases: TGTGCCAGCAGCGGACTAGCGGGGGGGCCTAGCGGGGAGCTGTTTTTT. It codes for CASSGLAGGPSGELFF.

V gene TRBV5-8 combines with J gene TRBJ1-2, with D possibly being TRBD1 (6 bases). V gave up 4 bases and J gave up 4 bases, with 17 bases separating them. The CDR3 has 15 residues. Per germline, CDR1 SGHTS and CDR2 YDEGEE. As DNA, the CDR3 is TGTGCCAGCAGCCCTGGATGGGGAGGGGGCTATGGCTACACCTTC. Translated, it gives CASSPGWGGGYGYTF.

To note about this clone: One end of the junction is discordant with germline, which a read error may explain. This chain links TRBV27 with TRBJ1-2, with TRBD1 identical over 10 bases. CDR1 MNHEY and CDR2 SMNVEV come from the germline V gene (reference sequence). The CDR3 has 15 residues. This chain's CDR3 is CASSLSTGGSAGYTF. The CDR3 DNA reads TGTGCCAGCAGTCTATCGACAGGGGGCTCTGCTGGCTACACCTTC.

The chain joins TRBV7-6 to TRBJ1-1, with 8 bases fitting TRBD1. V shed 2 bases and J 1 base; nucleotides not matched to a gene: 6. CDR1 and CDR2 from the germline V gene are SGHVS and FNYEAQ. This CDR3 is 16 amino acids long. The CDR3 sequence is CASSLRAGGTNTEAFF. In DNA form, the CDR3 reads TGTGCCAGCAGCTTAAGGGCAGGGGGCACGAACACTGAAGCTTTCTTT.

This clone showed up just a few times. The CDR3 protein is CASSTGFYEQYF. DNA for the CDR3: TGTGCCAGCAGTACAGGGTTCTACGAGCAGTACTTC. The chain employs TRBV28 and TRBJ2-7, with D maybe TRBD1 (6 bases). The germline V and J ends were trimmed by 5 bases and 3 bases, with 8 bases remaining between them. CDR3 size: 12 residues. Germline V lookup: CDR1 MDHEN, CDR2 SYDVKM.

The rearrangement uses TRBV7-3 and TRBJ2-3; 8 nucleotides align to TRBD1. With 5 bases clipped from V and 2 bases from J, the junction kept 6 bases outside the gene matches. The germline V gene has CDR1 SGHTA and CDR2 FQGTGA. The CDR3 spans 15 residues. CDR3 in amino acids: CASSLGQGPTDTQYF. The CDR3, as DNA: TGTGCCAGCAGCCTAGGACAGGGCCCCACAGATACGCAGTATTTT.

The genes are TRBV19 and TRBJ1-1; D gene uncertain. Germline V gives CDR1 LNHDA, CDR2 SQIVND (reference sequence). Between the trimmed V and J ends, which lost 6 bases and 6 bases, there was a span of 8 bases. The CDR3 has 11 amino acids. The CDR3 is CASRRNAEAFF. The CDR3 coding sequence is TGTGCCAGTAGGAGAAACGCTGAAGCTTTCTTT.

The chain employs TRBV6-6 and TRBJ2-2, with D tentatively TRBD1 (6 bases). Germline lookup yields CDR1 MNHNY and CDR2 SVGAGI (reference sequence). The CDR3 length is 14 residues. V gave up 2 bases and J gave up 5 bases, with 9 bases separating them. CDR3 nucleotide sequence: TGTGCCAGCAGTTACCGAACAGGGACCGGGGAGCTGTTTTTT. Protein: CASSYRTGTGELFF.

This clone was seen once. In this CDR3 the conserved last residue, phenylalanine or tryptophan, is missing, so a read error is likely. Because the CDR3's place on the DNA is in doubt, the DNA is left out and the CDR3 is given as listed by TCRdb. The J gene is TRBJ2-7, the V gene TRBV5-6; TRBD2, the table's D call, was not compared with the DNA. The germline V gene has CDR1 SGHDT and CDR2 YYEEEE. The CDR3 is 15 amino acids in total, end residues counted. The CDR3 sequence is CASSRFGVSGGPQNL.

V gene TRBV4-3 combines with J gene TRBJ2-7; TRBD1 agrees at 9 bases. CDR1 is LGHNA and CDR2 is YSLEER in the germline V gene. This CDR3 contains 15 residues. The J segment lost 2 bases and the V segment lost 1 base, leaving 3 bases of the junction unmatched. The CDR3 here is CASSQAGTGPYEQYF. The CDR3 DNA follows: TGCGCCAGCAGCCAAGCCGGGACAGGGCCCTACGAGCAGTACTTC.

This chain uses TRBV28 with TRBJ2-7, with a possible D match to TRBD2 (7 bases). The ends were cut back, 6 bases at V and 2 bases at J, with 17 bases in the middle. The CDR3 loop spans 15 amino acids. The germline gives CDR1 MDHEN, CDR2 SYDVKM. The CDR3 bases are TGTGCCAGCAGCTGGGGGGGCCGATTAGCCTACGAGCAGTACTTC. Protein: CASSWGGRLAYEQYF.

The chain carries TRBV11-3 and TRBJ2-1; tentative D call: TRBD2 (5 bases). CDR1 and CDR2 from the germline V gene are SGHNT and YENEEA. V lost 5 bases and J lost 10, with 15 bases in between. The CDR3 covers 13 residues. CDR3 in amino acids: CASSRGYRGEQFF. CDR3 nucleotides: TGTGCCAGCAGCAGAGGGTACCGGGGAGAGCAGTTCTTC.

A single count supports this clone. The rearrangement uses TRBV7-2 and TRBJ2-7, with a tentative D call TRBD2 (6 bases). Germline lookup yields CDR1 SGHTA and CDR2 FQGNSA. The ends were cut back, 1 base at V and 3 bases at J, with 7 bases in the middle. The CDR3 length is 13 residues. The DNA for the CDR3 is TGTGCCAGCAGCTTAGGCGGGATCTACGAGCAGTACTTC. Protein product: CASSLGGIYEQYF.

The genes are TRBV6-5 and TRBJ2-7, with D tentatively TRBD1 (6 bases). The V and J ends lost 2 bases and 4 bases respectively, with 9 bases between them. CDR3 length: 13 amino acids. Germline loops: CDR1 MNHEY, CDR2 SVGAGI. This CDR3 reads CASSYRDKYEQYF. The CDR3 region has the DNA TGTGCCAGCAGTTACCGGGACAAGTACGAGCAGTACTTC.

The chain recombines TRBV9 with TRBJ2-3; D remains ambiguous. This CDR3 spans 12 amino acids. Germline values: CDR1 SGDLS, CDR2 YYNGEE. Between the trimmed V and J ends, which lost 0 bases and 5 bases, there was a span of 4 bases. The CDR3 region has the DNA TGTGCCAGCAGCGTAGTCGGAGATACGCAGTATTTT. Protein: CASSVVGDTQYF.

V gene TRBV9 combines with J gene TRBJ2-1; 7 bases align to TRBD1. V shed 1 base and J 2 bases; nucleotides not matched to a gene: 3. Germline V gene lookup returns CDR1 SGDLS and CDR2 YYNGEE. This CDR3 region has 15 residues. The CDR3 bases are TGTGCCAGCAGCGTACGACAGGGAGCCTACAATGAGCAGTTCTTC. Amino acids: CASSVRQGAYNEQFF.

The chain combines TRBV9 with TRBJ2-5; D call uncertain. Germline loops: CDR1 SGDLS, CDR2 YYNGEE. Trimming stripped 5 bases from V and 3 bases from J, with 8 bases between. This CDR3 region has 12 residues. The CDR3 sequence: CASRWLEETQYF. CDR3 DNA: TGTGCCAGCAGGTGGTTAGAAGAGACCCAGTACTTC.